This T cell receptor beta chain derives from a study of cytomegalovirus exposure and HLA in healthy donors. The PCR made use of 60 Vbeta and 13 Jbeta primers. Some clones are missing from TCRdb's copy, which holds only in-frame ones; the method was immunoSEQ multiplex PCR. The sample gives 130,000 to 150,000 clones, under 80% of which show up once; roughly 2.8% is in the top ten. The germline V and J ends were trimmed by 6 bases and 5 bases, with 13 bases remaining between them. The CDR3 consists of 13 residues. The germline CDR1 and CDR2 sequences are MGHRA and YSYEKL. The gene calls are TRBV4-1 and TRBJ2-5, with D possibly TRBD1 on 5 matching bases. This clonotype was sampled from a male donor in good health and CMV-seronegative. The sample consisted of PBMCs. In DNA, the CDR3 is TGCGCCAGCAGGGACACTCTGGGGGAGACCCAGTACTTC. It translates to CASRDTLGETQYF.